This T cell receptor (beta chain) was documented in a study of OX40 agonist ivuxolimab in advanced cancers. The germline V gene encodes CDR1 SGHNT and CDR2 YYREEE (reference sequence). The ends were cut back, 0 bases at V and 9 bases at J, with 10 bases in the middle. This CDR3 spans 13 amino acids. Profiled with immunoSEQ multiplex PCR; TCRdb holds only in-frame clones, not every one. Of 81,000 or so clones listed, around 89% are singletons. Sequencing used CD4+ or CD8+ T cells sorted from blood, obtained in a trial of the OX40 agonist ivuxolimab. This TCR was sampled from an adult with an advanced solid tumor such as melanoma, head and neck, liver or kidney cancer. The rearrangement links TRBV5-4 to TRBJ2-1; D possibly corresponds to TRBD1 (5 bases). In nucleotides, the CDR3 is TGTGCCAGCAGCTTGGCAGGGTCGGGTGAGCAGTTCTTC. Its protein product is CASSLAGSGEQFF.